This is a list of T cell receptor beta chains from one sample in a study of T cell changes during pregnancy in multiple sclerosis. Repertoires were generated with immunoSEQ multiplex PCR, while TCRdb's copy carries only in-frame clones and drops some. The sample records more than 80,000 clones, around 90% being singletons. Specimen: peripheral blood, collected in the first trimester of pregnancy. All receptors derive from a female donor with multiple sclerosis, enrolled in a pregnancy study. CDR3s include the opening cysteine and the closing phenylalanine or tryptophan. A D gene is named only where the DNA matches it firmly. Size tells how often a clone was seen (once, few, many) or the class of an expanded clone, and some rows leave it out.

D,length,size,V,J,DNA,CDR3
TRBD2,16,-,TRBV4-3,TRBJ2-3,TGCGCCAGCAGCCCGGGACTAGCGGATCTCACAGATACGCAGTATTTT,CASSPGLADLTDTQYF
TRBD2,14,-,TRBV19,TRBJ2-1,TGTGCCAGTAGTATAGAAGCGGGAGGCGGTGAGCAGTTCTTC,CASSIEAGGGEQFF
-,15,-,TRBV5-6,TRBJ2-4,TGTGCCAGCAGCTTGACAGGTGAAGCCAAAAACATTCAGTACTTC,CASSLTGEAKNIQYF
-,12,once,TRBV27,TRBJ2-2,TGTGCCAGCAGCCGGAACACCGGGGAGCTGTTTTTT,CASSRNTGELFF
-,11,-,TRBV30,TRBJ2-1,TGTGCCTGGAGTGTCGACAATGAGCAGTTCTTC,CAWSVDNEQFF
TRBD1,15,-,TRBV5-1,TRBJ2-7,TGCGCCAGCAGCTTAACCGGGACAGGGGCCTACGAGCAGTACTTC,CASSLTGTGAYEQYF
TRBD1,14,-,TRBV6-5,TRBJ1-2,TGTGCCAGCAGAGCAGGACAGGGCCGGAGTGGCTACACCTTC,CASRAGQGRSGYTF
TRBD1,16,-,TRBV4-1,TRBJ1-3,TGCGCCAGCAGCCAAGTCGGGACAGGGAGGGGAAACACCATATATTTT,CASSQVGTGRGNTIYF
TRBD2,15,-,TRBV7-3,TRBJ2-1,TGTGCCTCCCAAGTAGCGGGAGGGCCTGGGTATGAGCAGTTCTTC,CASQVAGGPGYEQFF
TRBD1,15,-,TRBV27,TRBJ1-5,TGTGCCAGCAGGACAGGGGGCGGCAGGAATCAGCCCCAGCATTTT,CASRTGGGRNQPQHF
-,18,once,TRBV7-3,TRBJ2-3,TGTGCCAGCAGCTTAACGTTGCGGGTGCATGGGGGCACAGATACGCAGTATTTT,CASSLTLRVHGGTDTQYF
TRBD2,14,-,TRBV29-1,TRBJ2-3,TGCAGCGTTGTCCCACTAGCGGGAGCAGATACGCAGTATTTT,CSVVPLAGADTQYF
TRBD2,17,-,TRBV19,TRBJ2-1,TGTGCCAGTAGTATAGGTTGGACTAGCGGTTTCTACAATGAGCAGTTCTTC,CASSIGWTSGFYNEQFF
TRBD2,11,-,TRBV19,TRBJ2-3,TGTGCCACGGGAGGGTCAGATACGCAGTATTTT,CATGGSDTQYF
-,13,once,TRBV30,TRBJ1-1,TGTGCCTGGAAAAGGGGCGTGGGTACTGAAGCTTTCTTT,CAWKRGVGTEAFF
-,17,-,TRBV9,TRBJ2-1,TGTGCCAGCAGCGCAAGGGACTTGATTAGCTCCTACAATGAGCAGTTCTTC,CASSARDLISSYNEQFF
TRBD1,13,-,TRBV7-3,TRBJ2-7,TGTGCCAGCAGCCCGGGACAGGGGGTCGAGCAGTACTTC,CASSPGQGVEQYF
TRBD1,17,-,TRBV12-5,TRBJ1-1,TGTGCTAGTGGTTTCATACACAACCGGGACAGCAACACTGAAGCTTTCTTT,CASGFIHNRDSNTEAFF
-,13,-,TRBV6-5,TRBJ2-1,TGTGCCAGCAGCGGCGGGACCTCCCCTGAGCAGTTCTTC,CASSGGTSPEQFF
TRBD1,13,few,TRBV2,TRBJ1-5,TGTGCCAGCAGTTATAGGGGGCTGGGGCCCCAGCATTTT,CASSYRGLGPQHF
-,16,-,TRBV4-1,TRBJ2-1,TGCGCCAGCAGCCAAGTTCTCGAGAGCTCCTACAATGAGCAGTTCTTC,CASSQVLESSYNEQFF
-,15,-,TRBV6-1,TRBJ2-1,TGTGCCAGCAGTGAAAGTTTCGGGGTCAACAATGAGCAGTTCTTC,CASSESFGVNNEQFF
TRBD2,16,-,TRBV18,TRBJ2-7,TGTGCCAGCTCCCTCCACGCGGGGGGCGGAGGGTACGAGCAGTACTTC,CASSLHAGGGGYEQYF
-,19,-,TRBV27,TRBJ2-7,TGTGCCAGCAGACCCAACCACGCGGGAACCCGGATGTCGTTCTACGAGCAGTACTTC,CASRPNHAGTRMSFYEQYF
-,15,once,TRBV27,TRBJ1-4,TGTGCCAGCAGTTTAAATACGGGAACTAATGAAAAACTGTTTTTT,CASSLNTGTNEKLFF
-,13,-,TRBV27,TRBJ1-1,TGTGCCAGCAGTTTATGGAGGGACACTGAAGCTTTCTTT,CASSLWRDTEAFF
-,13,-,TRBV6-6,TRBJ2-7,TGTGCCAGCAGCCCAGGTCCCTCCTACGAGCAGTACTTC,CASSPGPSYEQYF
-,14,-,TRBV2,TRBJ1-5,TGTGCCAGCAGCAAACAGGGAAGCAATCAGCCCCAGCATTTT,CASSKQGSNQPQHF
TRBD1,16,once,TRBV10-2,TRBJ2-2,TGCGCCAGCCGTACCCCTGACAGGGCGGGCACCGGGGAGCTGTTTTTT,CASRTPDRAGTGELFF
-,12,-,TRBV9,TRBJ1-2,TGTGCCAGCAGCGTACTGGGGGCGGCGAGCACCTTC,CASSVLGAASTF
TRBD1,15,once,TRBV19,TRBJ2-1,TGTGCCAGTAGTATCGACAGGGATAGTTACAATGAGCAGTTCTTC,CASSIDRDSYNEQFF
TRBD1,15,once,TRBV7-9,TRBJ2-7,TGTGCCAGCAGCTTAGCCGGGACAGGGTACTACGAGCAGTACTTC,CASSLAGTGYYEQYF
-,13,-,TRBV19,TRBJ1-2,TGTGCCAGTATTGGAGGCCTAGCAGGTGGCTACACCTTC,CASIGGLAGGYTF
TRBD1,16,-,TRBV7-9,TRBJ2-3,TGTGCCAGCAGCTTTGTACCGGGACAGGGCCCAGATACGCAGTATTTT,CASSFVPGQGPDTQYF
-,13,-,TRBV19,TRBJ1-1,TGTGCCAGTAGTAAGCCGGGGGGCCCTGAAGCTTTCTTT,CASSKPGGPEAFF
TRBD1,14,-,TRBV5-1,TRBJ2-7,TGCGCCAGCAGCGGCGGGGACAGGGTCTCCGAGCAGTACTTC,CASSGGDRVSEQYF
TRBD1,14,once,TRBV7-2,TRBJ2-7,TGTGCCAGCAGCCACGCCGGGACAGGATCCGAGCAGTACTTC,CASSHAGTGSEQYF
-,12,-,TRBV2,TRBJ2-1,TGTGCCAGCATTTCTGACTCCCCGGGGCAGTTCTTC,CASISDSPGQFF
TRBD2,15,once,TRBV27,TRBJ2-7,TGTGCCAGCAGTACCATTGCGGGAGGATACTACGAGCAGTACTTC,CASSTIAGGYYEQYF
TRBD2,14,-,TRBV29-1,TRBJ2-7,TGCAGCGTATCTCCGGGGGGGAGTCTCTACGAGCAGTACTTC,CSVSPGGSLYEQYF
TRBD2,13,-,TRBV28,TRBJ2-7,TGTGCCAGCATGCGGGGGAACTCCTACGAGCAGTACTTC,CASMRGNSYEQYF
TRBD1,16,-,TRBV15,TRBJ1-5,TGTGCCACCAGCAGAGTGAGGGACAGTTTGAATCAGCCCCAGCATTTT,CATSRVRDSLNQPQHF
TRBD2,16,-,TRBV19,TRBJ2-2,TGTGCCAGTAGCGAGGGGCTAGCGGGGCTCGCCGGGGAGCTGTTTTTT,CASSEGLAGLAGELFF